The next 27 T cell receptor beta chains were all read from a single sample in a study of CD8+ T cells in alopecia areata. Investigators isolated RNA and reverse transcribed it into cDNA to act as the sequencing template. Measured with immunoSEQ multiplex PCR; TCRdb has only the in-frame clones, and not every one. The top ten hold less than 20% of the sample, which has some 88,000 clones, about 40% seen once. Treatment indicated: oral pan-JAK inhibitor, 5-10 mg twice daily. Material: CD8+ T cells sorted from blood, obtained at week 24, from a patient treated with tofacitinib. The receptors were gathered from a human donor with alopecia areata.

This clone was counted only a few times. The gene calls are TRBV10-2 and TRBJ2-5, with D perhaps matching TRBD2 (6 bases). The ends were cut back, 8 bases at V and 5 bases at J, with 15 bases in the middle. Germline V gives CDR1 WSHSY, CDR2 SAAADI. The CDR3 loop spans 13 amino acids. The CDR3 sequence: CASSWGVGETQYF. CDR3 in DNA: TGCGCCAGCTCCTGGGGGGTAGGGGAGACCCAGTACTTC.

The V call is TRBV28, the J call TRBJ2-6; possible D gene TRBD2, 6 bases. V lost 6 bases and J lost 4, with 22 bases in between. CDR3 size: 18 residues. Germline loops: CDR1 MDHEN, CDR2 SYDVKM. CDR3 sequence: CASRMGTYSALGANVLTF. CDR3 DNA: TGTGCCAGCAGAATGGGGACTTACAGCGCTCTGGGGGCCAACGTCCTGACTTTC.

V gene TRBV11-2 combines with J gene TRBJ2-1; D gene unclear. Germline loops: CDR1 SGHAT, CDR2 FQNNGV. The V end lost 2 bases, the J end lost 5 bases, and 7 bases lay between the germline ends. This CDR3 is 13 amino acids long. The CDR3 spells CASSLIRNNEQFF. As DNA, the CDR3 is TGTGCCAGCAGCTTAATACGGAACAATGAGCAGTTCTTC.

The chain recombines TRBV13 with TRBJ2-1; 14 nucleotides agree with TRBD2. The CDR3 has 17 amino acids. Trimming removed 1 base from V and 8 bases from J; junction bases left unmatched: 7. CDR1 is PRHDT, CDR2 FYEKMQ, per germline (reference sequence). CDR3 nucleotide sequence: TGTGCCAGCAGCTTAGAGGGACTAGCGGGAGACGAAGATGAGCAGTTCTTC. Translated, it gives CASSLEGLAGDEDEQFF. Drawing the rest from reference TRBV13 and TRBJ2-1, the complete variable domain is AAGVIQSPRHLIKEKRETATLKCYPIPRHDTVYWYQQGPGQDPQFLISFYEKMQSDKGSIPDRFSAQQFSDYHSELNMSSLELGDSALYFCASSLEGLAGDEDEQFFGPGTRLTVL.

The chain combines TRBV9 with TRBJ2-3, with TRBD2 matching 9 bases. CDR1 SGDLS and CDR2 YYNGEE come from the germline V gene. V lost 7 bases and J lost 0; bases outside the gene matches: 6. The CDR3 loop spans 15 amino acids. The CDR3 region has the DNA TGTGCCAGCCAGACTAGCGGCTCTAGCACAGATACGCAGTATTTT. Residues: CASQTSGSSTDTQYF.

The chain uses TRBV28 and TRBJ2-1, with D perhaps given as TRBD1 or TRBD2 (6 bases each). The CDR3 is made up of 15 amino acids. V shed 4 bases and J shed 7 bases, with 17 bases lying between them. The V gene's germline CDR1 is MDHEN and CDR2 SYDVKM. The CDR3 sequence is CASSSFEGGVNEQFF. The CDR3 region has the DNA TGTGCCAGCAGTTCCTTCGAGGGGGGAGTAAATGAGCAGTTCTTC.

This clone was recorded once. The rearrangement links TRBV27 to TRBJ1-5; perhaps TRBD1 as D (6 bases). The CDR3 contains 16 residues. The V gene's germline CDR1 is MNHEY and CDR2 SMNVEV (reference sequence). V was clipped by 5 bases and J by 3 bases, with 17 bases between them. For the CDR3, the DNA is TGTGCCAGCAGTCCCCGGGGGGGGGCGCCCAATCAGCCCCAGCATTTT. Protein sequence: CASSPRGGAPNQPQHF.

This clone was counted ten times or more. This chain links TRBV4-1 with TRBJ2-5, with D perhaps TRBD2 (5 bases). V lost 5 bases and J 6 bases, leaving 7 bases between the germline ends. Germline V CDR1 and CDR2: MGHRA, YSYEKL. CDR3 length equals 11 residues. CDR3 DNA sequence: TGCGCCAGCAGCGGGGAGAAGACCCAGTACTTC. Translated, it gives CASSGEKTQYF.

This clone showed up just a few times. The V call is TRBV7-2, the J call TRBJ2-5; possible D gene TRBD2, 6 bases. This CDR3 comprises 15 residues. In germline, CDR1 is SGHTA, CDR2 FQGNSA. Trimming cost V 4 bases and J 5 bases, with 17 bases left between them. This CDR3 is CASSSVPEGRETQYF. The CDR3 coding sequence is TGTGCCAGCAGCTCCGTGCCGGAGGGAAGGGAGACCCAGTACTTC.

V is TRBV6-6 and J is TRBJ2-3; D is undetermined. CDR1 is MNHNY and CDR2 is SVGAGI in the germline V gene (reference sequence). The CDR3 loop spans 15 amino acids. Trimming removed 2 bases from V and 4 bases from J, with 13 bases in between. CDR3 region: CASSYQRNPPDTQYF. CDR3 DNA: TGTGCCAGCAGTTACCAGAGAAACCCCCCAGATACGCAGTATTTT.

The rearrangement uses TRBV9 and TRBJ2-2; TRBD1 might be the D (6 bases). Germline CDR1 is SGDLS and CDR2 is YYNGEE. With 3 bases removed from V and 5 bases from J, the gap between germline ends came to 8 bases. The CDR3 is 13 residues long. The CDR3 region has the DNA TGTGCCAGCAGCGGACAGGTGACCGGGGAGCTGTTTTTT. Translating gives CASSGQVTGELFF.

A single count supports this clone. The genes are TRBV28 and TRBJ2-7; maybe TRBD2 (6 bases). There are 14 residues in the CDR3. Trimming pared 4 bases from V and 6 bases from J, leaving 16 bases between. Germline V gene data show CDR1 as MDHEN and CDR2 as SYDVKM. DNA of the CDR3: TGTGCCAGCAGTTCGACTAGGGCGTATCGCGAGCAGTACTTC. Amino acids: CASSSTRAYREQYF.

This clone has more than one count but fewer than ten. This sequence joins TRBV29-1 and TRBJ1-1, with TRBD1 matching over 9 bases. The length of the CDR3 is 13 residues. Trimming at V came to 5 bases and at J to 5 bases, leaving 6 bases not matched to a gene. Looked up from germline, CDR1 is SQVTM and CDR2 is ANQGSEA. CDR3 in DNA: TGCAGCGTTTTAACAGGGGGCTTGACTGAAGCTTTCTTT. Amino acid sequence: CSVLTGGLTEAFF. The whole variable domain, remainder taken from reference TRBV29-1 and TRBJ1-1, is SAVISQKPSRDICQRGTSLTIQCQVDSQVTMMFWYRQQPGQSLTLIATANQGSEATYESGFVIDKFPISRPNLTFSTLTVSNMSPEDSSIYLCSVLTGGLTEAFFGQGTRLTVV.

This clone has just a few counts. The same CDR3 is also encoded by other DNA sequences in this sample. This chain joins TRBV27 and TRBJ2-2; D not certain. The ends were cut back, 5 bases at V and 6 bases at J, with 10 bases in the middle. This CDR3 comprises 13 residues. Germline CDR1 MNHEY, CDR2 SMNVEV (reference sequence). This CDR3 reads CASSPSGAGELFF. CDR3 in DNA: TGTGCCAGCAGTCCCTCGGGTGCCGGGGAGCTGTTTTTT.

The V gene is TRBV27, the J gene TRBJ2-2; TRBD1 matches at 8 bases. CDR1 and CDR2 (germline): MNHEY, SMNVEV (reference sequence). This CDR3 has 15 residues. The V segment lost 5 bases and the J segment 7 bases; nucleotides outside the gene matches: 9. The CDR3 spells CASSPNRGSGGELFF. The DNA for the CDR3 is TGTGCCAGCAGTCCCAACAGGGGGTCTGGCGGGGAGCTGTTTTTT.

J is TRBJ2-1 and V is TRBV5-6; 8 bases are a match to TRBD2. The germline gives CDR1 SGHDT, CDR2 YYEEEE. The CDR3 has 14 residues. V shed 2 bases and J 8 bases; nucleotides not matched to a gene: 6. The CDR3, as DNA: TGTGCCAGCAGCTTAACGGGAGGGGGTCATGAGCAGTTCTTC. It encodes CASSLTGGGHEQFF.

The V and J genes are TRBV4-1 and TRBJ1-2; no clear D gene. Germline V gene lookup returns CDR1 MGHRA and CDR2 YSYEKL. The CDR3 contains 15 residues. V lost 0 bases and J lost 8, with 16 bases in between. CDR3 in amino acids: CASSQDRDGSGGYTF. CDR3 DNA: TGCGCCAGCAGCCAAGATCGCGACGGTTCGGGAGGCTACACCTTC.

This chain uses TRBV27 with TRBJ1-2; D not certain. Deletions cut 3 bases from V and 8 bases from J, with 16 bases between. CDR1 is MNHEY, CDR2 SMNVEV, per germline (reference sequence). The CDR3 extends over 14 amino acids. Here the CDR3 DNA reads TGTGCCAGCAGTTTCGGGCTGGGAACCTACGGCTACACCTTC. Translation: CASSFGLGTYGYTF.

The chain uses TRBV28 and TRBJ1-2; TRBD1 is a possible D gene (6 bases). Trimming stripped 8 bases from V and 8 bases from J, with 24 bases between. The germline V gene has CDR1 MDHEN and CDR2 SYDVKM. The CDR3 runs to 15 residues. The CDR3 loop reads CASAGRGFAIEGYTF. Here the CDR3 DNA reads TGTGCCAGCGCGGGCAGGGGTTTCGCCATTGAAGGCTACACCTTC.

This clone was recorded a few times. J is TRBJ2-1 and V is TRBV27; the D gene is possibly TRBD2 (5 bases). Trimming left V 4 bases short and J 8 bases short, with 6 bases between. This CDR3 is 11 amino acids long. In germline, CDR1 is MNHEY, CDR2 SMNVEV (reference sequence). The CDR3 coding sequence is TGTGCCAGCAGTTACGGGGATGAGCAGTTCTTC. Its translation is CASSYGDEQFF.

With respect to this clone: Other DNA sequences in this sample translate to the same CDR3. The chain recombines TRBV7-9 with TRBJ2-2; D not certain. Germline V lookup: CDR1 SEHNR, CDR2 FQNEAQ (reference sequence). There are 12 residues in the CDR3. The V gene lost 4 bases and the J gene lost 2 bases, with 2 bases spanning the gap. The CDR3 bases are TGTGCCAGCAGCTCTAACACCGGGGAGCTGTTTTTT. Its protein product is CASSSNTGELFF.

The chain links TRBV5-5 to TRBJ2-7, with 9 nucleotides matching TRBD1. Unmatched junction bases numbered 13, after V lost 2 bases and J lost 4 bases. The germline V gene has CDR1 SGHKS and CDR2 YYEKEE (reference sequence). The CDR3 contains 17 residues. CDR3 amino acids: CASSFGRSTGGGYEQYF. As DNA, the CDR3 is TGTGCCAGCAGCTTTGGGAGGTCTACAGGGGGCGGGTACGAGCAGTACTTC.

The DNA for the CDR3 is TGTGCCAGCAGCTTAGGCCCGGAGGGGTACACCTTC. It is translated as CASSLGPEGYTF. The V call is TRBV7-9, the J call TRBJ1-2; TRBD1 is a possible D gene (5 bases). CDR1 is SEHNR, CDR2 FQNEAQ, per germline (reference sequence). This CDR3 is built from 12 residues. V was shortened by 1 base and J by 11 bases, with 11 bases between the two germline ends.

The chain uses TRBV29-1 and TRBJ2-3, with D uncertain. V lost 1 base and J 2 bases, leaving 19 bases between the germline ends. The CDR3 sequence is 17 residues long. The germline gives CDR1 SQVTM, CDR2 ANQGSEA. This CDR3 is CSVEGLVIAAHTDTQYF. In DNA, the CDR3 is TGCAGCGTTGAAGGCCTAGTTATAGCAGCACACACAGATACGCAGTATTTT.

This clone has just a few counts. V gene TRBV27 combines with J gene TRBJ1-2, with a weak D call TRBD1 (6 bases). V gave up 0 bases and J gave up 6 bases, with 11 bases separating them. This CDR3 is 14 amino acids long. Germline loops: CDR1 MNHEY, CDR2 SMNVEV (reference sequence). The CDR3 DNA reads as TGTGCCAGCAGTTTATCGGGGGGGCGGAATGGCTACACCTTC. Its protein is CASSLSGGRNGYTF.

This chain uses TRBV5-1 with TRBJ1-2; tentatively, D is TRBD1 (5 bases). Germline-derived CDR1 and CDR2 are SGHRS and YFSETQ. The CDR3 covers 16 residues. V was pared by 0 bases and J by 4 bases, with 16 bases between. DNA of the CDR3: TGCGCCAGCAGCTTGGATTGGGACCCCAGAGTCTATGGCTACACCTTC. Residues: CASSLDWDPRVYGYTF.

CDR3 sequence (DNA): TGTGCCAGCTCACCACCGCGACTCAGCTACGAGCAGTACTTC. Translating gives CASSPPRLSYEQYF. This sequence joins TRBV18 and TRBJ2-7; D remains unclear. The germline gives CDR1 KGHSH, CDR2 LQKENI. V lost 0 bases to trimming and J lost 3 bases, with 9 bases between them. The CDR3 spans 14 residues.